This T cell receptor beta chain was identified during a study of T-cell reconstitution after alpha-beta-depleted transplantation in children. CDR1 MGHRA and CDR2 YSYEKL come from the germline V gene. The V gene end was trimmed by 4 bases and the J gene end by 4 bases; junction bases not matched to a gene: 7. This CDR3 region has 15 residues. Preparation of the TCRbeta library was carried out with unique molecular identifiers. TCRdb fed the PCR reads into MiXCR, producing one record per CDR3 protein. Among about 370,000 distinct CDR3 sequences listed, around 20% were seen once. Sequenced material: PBMCs from the stem cell graft donor, taken from the stem cell graft. The TCR originated in a human donor who donated a stem cell graft to a child with acute myeloid leukemia. This chain uses TRBV4-1 with TRBJ2-5; 9 bases agree with TRBD2. CDR3: CASSPPLAGSETQYF. The CDR3 coding sequence is TGCGCCAGCAGCCCACCGCTAGCGGGATCAGAGACCCAGTACTTC.